The source of this TCR beta chain is a study of T-cell memory formation after mild COVID-19. Whole-study findings and limits: The main location of contracting CD4+ clones was CM and EM, and that of contracting CD8+ clones was EMRA.

The length of the CDR3 is 12 residues. The germline CDR1 and CDR2 sequences are LNHDA and SQIVND (reference sequence). The V gene end was trimmed by 7 bases and the J gene end by 7 bases; junction bases not matched to a gene: 7. A single record per CDR3 protein comes from TCRdb applying MiXCR to the 5' RACE reads. The sample includes 140,000 to 150,000 distinct CDR3 sequences, 20% to 25% of them seen just once. Details on this clonotype: The antigen is unknown.

Sequencing used PBMCs or a T cell subset sorted from them (not recorded which). V gene TRBV19 combines with J gene TRBJ2-7; TRBD1 agrees at 7 bases. This clonotype was sampled from an adult woman who had mild COVID-19 (a few samples of this study predate the infection). Cell type and time point are not known. CDR3 sequence: CASKNRGGEQYF. CDR3 bases: TGTGCCAGTAAGAACAGGGGTGGGGAGCAGTACTTC.